What follows is one TCR beta chain and its context. Its antigen remains unknown. This CDR3 is built from 13 residues. CDR1 SNHLY and CDR2 FYNNEI come from the germline V gene. Libraries were made from TCR beta cDNA, and they carried unique molecular identifiers. Around 460,000 cDNA molecules came from about 1 to 10 million T cells. TCRdb passed the PCR reads through MiXCR, listing each CDR3 protein once. The sample lists hundreds of thousands of distinct CDR3 sequences, roughly three fifths occurring once. These data belong to a study of post-analysis software for immune sequencing data. The overall study: Relapsing-remitting, secondary progressive and progressive-relapsing forms made up the multiple sclerosis disease courses. Study-wide results and limits: The study found TRBV5-6, TRBV5-1 and TRBV20-1 among roughly 5 TRBV segments more frequent in patients than controls.

This clonotype was sampled from a girl aged 2-15 years with multiple sclerosis. Sequencing was performed on blood. The genes are TRBV2 and TRBJ2-4; weak D call: TRBD2 (5 bases). Near its end, the DNA agrees better with TRBJ2-7, so the J call may be wrong. The CDR3 DNA sequence: TGTGCCAGCAGTGAGGACGGGATCCACGAGCAGTACTTC. Residues: CASSEDGIHEQYF.